Listed below are T cell receptor beta chains from one sample, sequenced in a study of OX40 agonist ivuxolimab in advanced cancers. Sequenced by immunoSEQ multiplex PCR; TCRdb stores in-frame clones only, minus some. This sample has 72,000 or so clones, with around 87% found just once. Here the sequenced sample was CD4+ or CD8+ T cells sorted from blood, taken in a trial of the OX40 agonist ivuxolimab. These receptor sequences come from an adult with an advanced solid tumor such as melanoma, head and neck, liver or kidney cancer. Both conserved end residues are part of each CDR3. Each record gives: J gene, D gene, clone size, V gene, CDR3 DNA, CDR3 protein. D genes are given only for firm matches. Clone size is given for some rows only: seen once, a few or many times, or a class if the clone is expanded.

J gene: TRBJ1-4; D gene: NA; clone size: NA; V gene: TRBV5-1; CDR3 DNA: TGCGCCAGCAGCTTGGAGGACGGTACTAATGAAAAACTGTTTTTT; CDR3 protein: CASSLEDGTNEKLFF
J gene: TRBJ2-7; D gene: NA; clone size: NA; V gene: TRBV28; CDR3 DNA: TGTGCCAGCCTCGGAGGAAGCTCCTACGAGCAGTACTTC; CDR3 protein: CASLGGSSYEQYF
J gene: TRBJ2-2; D gene: NA; clone size: NA; V gene: TRBV19; CDR3 DNA: TGTGCCAGTAGTACCTATAGCGGAGCCGACACCGGGGAGCTGTTTTTT; CDR3 protein: CASSTYSGADTGELFF
J gene: TRBJ2-2; D gene: NA; clone size: NA; V gene: TRBV19; CDR3 DNA: TGTGCCAGTACCGCAGGGTCCACCGGGGAGCTGTTTTTT; CDR3 protein: CASTAGSTGELFF
J gene: TRBJ2-7; D gene: TRBD2; clone size: NA; V gene: TRBV28; CDR3 DNA: TGTGCCAGCACTCTGGGGGGGGTTGGGGATTACGAGCAGTACTTC; CDR3 protein: CASTLGGVGDYEQYF
J gene: TRBJ1-1; D gene: NA; clone size: NA; V gene: TRBV7-9; CDR3 DNA: TGTGCCAGCAGCTTAGGGTGGACTGAAGCTTTCTTT; CDR3 protein: CASSLGWTEAFF
J gene: TRBJ1-2; D gene: NA; clone size: NA; V gene: TRBV6-1; CDR3 DNA: TGTGCCAGCAGTGACAACTGGCCCAATGCGTTATACACCTTC; CDR3 protein: CASSDNWPNALYTF
J gene: TRBJ2-7; D gene: NA; clone size: once; V gene: TRBV7-2; CDR3 DNA: TGTGCCAGCAGCTTAATGGAGGGGGCCAACGAGCAGTACTTC; CDR3 protein: CASSLMEGANEQYF
J gene: TRBJ2-7; D gene: TRBD1; clone size: few; V gene: TRBV11-2; CDR3 DNA: TGTGCCAGCAGCTTAGTAGCACCGGGACAGGGGGGGAAGTACTTC; CDR3 protein: CASSLVAPGQGGKYF
J gene: TRBJ1-3; D gene: TRBD1; clone size: NA; V gene: TRBV12-5; CDR3 DNA: TGTGCTAGTGGTTTGGTACAGGGGATCTTTTCTGGAAACACCATATATTTT; CDR3 protein: CASGLVQGIFSGNTIYF
J gene: TRBJ1-3; D gene: NA; clone size: NA; V gene: TRBV5-6; CDR3 DNA: TGTGCCAGCAGCGGGTTGTCGGGTGGAAACACCATATATTTT; CDR3 protein: CASSGLSGGNTIYF
J gene: TRBJ2-2; D gene: NA; clone size: NA; V gene: TRBV19; CDR3 DNA: TGTGCCTCAAAAGACAGGCCCGGGGAGCTGTTTTTT; CDR3 protein: CASKDRPGELFF
J gene: TRBJ2-7; D gene: TRBD1; clone size: once; V gene: TRBV10-3; CDR3 DNA: TGTGCCATCAAGCGGGGACAGGGCGGCGAGCAGTACTTC; CDR3 protein: CAIKRGQGGEQYF
J gene: TRBJ1-4; D gene: NA; clone size: NA; V gene: TRBV5-8; CDR3 DNA: TGTGCCAGCAGCCCGGGGGACCTCGGGGGAGGTGAAAAACTGTTTTTT; CDR3 protein: CASSPGDLGGGEKLFF
J gene: TRBJ2-2; D gene: NA; clone size: NA; V gene: TRBV18; CDR3 DNA: TGTGCCAGCTCACCAGTGCCACGTGACGGGGAGCTGTTTTTT; CDR3 protein: CASSPVPRDGELFF
J gene: TRBJ2-7; D gene: NA; clone size: NA; V gene: TRBV6-1; CDR3 DNA: TGTGCCAGCGGCCTGGGAAGGGATCGGGAGCAGTACTTC; CDR3 protein: CASGLGRDREQYF